Shown below are 15 T cell receptor beta chains from a single sample sequenced in a study of blood T cell repertoires in COVID-19 (TCRdb year 2020). The library was produced with the immunoSEQ multiplex PCR assay. TCRdb provides this immuneACCESS table in a form limited to in-frame rearrangements. Some clones are lacking; in checked studies, under half of them reflect an unresolved V gene, and why the rest are absent is not known. The sample yields about 110,000 clones; about two thirds were counted once. The top ten constitute about 0.85% of the sample. Sequenced material: peripheral blood. Receptors were obtained from a human donor with acute or convalescent COVID-19. The donor label of this sample is uncertain.

The chain combines TRBV7-2 with TRBJ1-5; D is unresolved. The V and J ends lost 5 bases and 4 bases respectively, with 6 bases between them. The CDR3 extends over 12 amino acids. CDR1 and CDR2 (germline): SGHTA, FQGNSA. CDR3 DNA: TGTGCCAGCAGCGGGCGTAATCAGCCCCAGCATTTT. Translated: CASSGRNQPQHF.

The chain links TRBV19 to TRBJ2-3; no clear D gene. The V end was cut by 5 bases, the J end by 2 bases, with 8 bases between. Germline V lookup: CDR1 LNHDA, CDR2 SQIVND (reference sequence). The length of the CDR3 is 13 residues. The CDR3 nucleotides are TGTGCCAGTAGTCCCCAGAACACAGATACGCAGTATTTT. It is translated as CASSPQNTDTQYF.

This clone has only a few counts. The chain employs TRBV24-1 and TRBJ1-2; D gene uncertain. The germline V gene encodes CDR1 KGHDR and CDR2 SFDVKD. V was clipped by 4 bases and J by 0 bases, with 5 bases between them. The CDR3 length is 13 residues. CDR3 DNA sequence: TGTGCCACCAGTGACAAAACTAACTATGGCTACACCTTC. As protein: CATSDKTNYGYTF.

The V gene is TRBV30, the J gene TRBJ2-1, with TRBD1 identical over 7 bases. Germline trimming cut 5 bases from V and 4 bases from J; bases unmatched to any gene: 5. CDR3 length: 13 amino acids. The germline V gene encodes CDR1 GTSNPN and CDR2 SVGIG (reference sequence). CDR3 protein: CAWSPGQYNEQFF. In nucleotides, the CDR3 is TGTGCCTGGTCTCCGGGACAGTACAATGAGCAGTTCTTC.

The chain employs TRBV9 and TRBJ1-6; no clear D. This CDR3 is built from 14 residues. Trimming pared 0 bases from V and 10 bases from J, leaving 11 bases between. Germline assignment: CDR1 SGDLS and CDR2 YYNGEE. This CDR3 reads CASSVGPEQSPLHF. In nucleotides, the CDR3 is TGTGCCAGCAGCGTAGGTCCTGAACAATCACCCCTCCACTTT.

This clone showed up just a few times. The rearrangement joins TRBV28 to TRBJ2-5, with 8 bases lining up with TRBD1. Germline-derived CDR1 and CDR2 are MDHEN and SYDVKM. With 3 bases clipped from V and 5 bases from J, the junction kept 5 bases outside the gene matches. The CDR3 covers 14 residues. In DNA, the CDR3 is TGTGCCAGCAGTTTCAGGGGGCTATTGGAGACCCAGTACTTC. The encoded protein is CASSFRGLLETQYF.

This clone was observed a single time. The J gene is TRBJ2-7, the V gene TRBV18; 9 bases line up with TRBD1. This CDR3 spans 15 amino acids. Losses at the gene ends were 0 bases for V and 5 bases for J; bases not matched to a gene: 5. Germline CDR1 is KGHSH and CDR2 is LQKENI. The CDR3 DNA follows: TGTGCCAGCTCACCACCGGACAGGGGCCTAAACGAGCAGTACTTC. It encodes CASSPPDRGLNEQYF.

This clone was counted a single time. The chain couples TRBV21-1 to TRBJ2-7; the table's D call, TRBD1, has no DNA check behind it. TRBV21-1 corresponds to a pseudogene. This CDR3 is 12 amino acids long. CDR3 loop: CATPGIIYEQYF. CDR3 coding DNA: TGTGCCACCCCAGGGATAATCTACGAGCAGTACTTC.

A few counts support this clone. The chain couples TRBV10-3 to TRBJ2-5; 7 nucleotides match TRBD2. Germline CDR1 ENHRY, CDR2 SYGVKD. The CDR3 totals 14 residues. Germline trimming cut 5 bases from V and 5 bases from J; bases unmatched to any gene: 8. CDR3 loop: CAISSGTTSETQYF. The CDR3 coding sequence is TGTGCCATCAGTTCCGGGACTACGAGTGAGACCCAGTACTTC.

The table lists this clone with a few counts. The chain couples TRBV12-5 to TRBJ1-1, with a weak D call TRBD1 (6 bases). Deletions cut 6 bases from V and 2 bases from J, with 13 bases between. CDR3 size: 14 residues. Germline CDR1 and CDR2: LGHNT and FRNRAP. Here the CDR3 reads CASGPRGSNTEAFF. The DNA of the CDR3 is TGTGCTAGTGGGCCGAGGGGGTCTAACACTGAAGCTTTCTTT.

Many counts were recorded for this clone. CDR3 coding DNA: TGTGCCAGCAGTTACAGGCTAGAAAACACCGGGGAGCTGTTTTTT. This sequence encodes CASSYRLENTGELFF. V usage is TRBV6-5 and J usage is TRBJ2-2; D is unresolved. Per the germline V gene, CDR1 is MNHEY and CDR2 is SVGAGI. Trimming cost V 2 bases and J 2 bases, with 9 bases left between them. The CDR3 sequence is 15 residues long.

The CDR3 region has the DNA TGTGCCAGCAGCGTATCGAGCGATACGCAGTATTTT. Protein: CASSVSSDTQYF. This chain connects TRBV9 to TRBJ2-3; no clear D gene. CDR1 and CDR2 from the germline V gene are SGDLS and YYNGEE. The CDR3 runs 12 residues. Trimming stripped 1 base from V and 6 bases from J, with 6 bases between.

The chain couples TRBV4-1 to TRBJ2-3, with a weak D call TRBD2 (6 bases). The CDR3 length is 13 residues. Germline loops: CDR1 MGHRA, CDR2 YSYEKL. V shed 5 bases and J shed 3 bases, with 9 bases lying between them. CDR3 loop: CASSVAGTDTQYF. As DNA, the CDR3 is TGCGCCAGCAGCGTGGCGGGGACAGATACGCAGTATTTT.

The chain combines TRBV13 with TRBJ2-1; the match to TRBD1 covers 7 bases. V gave up 4 bases and J gave up 5 bases; unmatched junction bases: 11. Germline CDR1 is PRHDT and CDR2 is FYEKMQ (reference sequence). This CDR3 spans 16 amino acids. The CDR3: CASSSGDRVKDNEQFF. The DNA for the CDR3 is TGTGCCAGCAGCTCCGGAGACAGGGTCAAGGACAATGAGCAGTTCTTC.

Only a few counts were recorded for this clone. The chain carries TRBV5-1 and TRBJ1-1; D unclear. The CDR3 is made up of 14 amino acids. CDR1 and CDR2 (germline): SGHRS, YFSETQ. The V end was cut by 0 bases, the J end by 11 bases, with 17 bases between. This CDR3 reads CASSLADTSTLAFF. In DNA form, the CDR3 reads TGCGCCAGCAGCTTGGCCGACACCTCGACCCTGGCTTTCTTT.